The rows below give T cell receptor beta chains drawn from one sample of a study of T cells in Graves' hyperthyroidism and ophthalmopathy. TCRdb re-derived calls from the multiplex PCR reads in MiXCR, one entry per CDR3 protein. The table has about 400,000 distinct CDR3 sequences, 11% to 15% seen once. The sequenced sample was blood. The receptors come from a man aged 50 or older with Graves' ophthalmopathy. Both conserved end residues are part of each CDR3. A D gene is named only where the DNA matches it firmly. Some rows have no size entry. The others give once, few or many, or a class for an expanded clone.

v_call	j_call	clone_size	d_call	cdr3_nt	cdr3_aa
TRBV7-8	TRBJ2-5	many	.	TGTGCCAGCCAATTAGACACGTCGACCCAGTACTTC	CASQLDTSTQYF
TRBV6-6	TRBJ2-5	many	.	TGTGCCAGCAGTTACAGTCGGGTCGCCGAGACCCAGTACTTC	CASSYSRVAETQYF
TRBV28	TRBJ2-5	many	TRBD2	TGTGCCAGCAGCCGCGCCGGGACTAGCGGGAGGCAAGAGACCCAGTACTTC	CASSRAGTSGRQETQYF
TRBV12-3/TRBV12-4	TRBJ2-3	many	TRBD2	TGTGCCAGCAGGGCGGGAGGGTCCCCAGATACGCAGTATTTT	CASRAGGSPDTQYF
TRBV19	TRBJ2-7	many	TRBD2	TGTGCCAGTAGTATAGTGGGGTCTAGCGGGAGGAGACGTGGCGAGCAGTACTTC	CASSIVGSSGRRRGEQYF
TRBV3-1	TRBJ2-5	many	.	TGTGCCAGCAGCAACCGCCCTCCCGGGCCCTCCGTCTACCAAGAGACCCAGTACTTC	CASSNRPPGPSVYQETQYF
TRBV29-1	TRBJ2-7	once	.	TGCAGCGTCGGCGCGGAGAGCTCCTACGAGCAGTACTTC	CSVGAESSYEQYF
TRBV18	TRBJ2-2	many	.	TGTGCCAGCTCACCACCAGGATTGAACACCGGGGAGCTGTTTTTT	CASSPPGLNTGELFF
TRBV3-1	TRBJ2-1	many	.	TGTGCCAGCAGCCCCAGGCTTAGTGGAGGGGGCTATGAGCAGTTCTTC	CASSPRLSGGGYEQFF
TRBV12-3/TRBV12-4	TRBJ1-6	.	.	TGTGCCAGCAGTTTGTTGCGGTATAATTCACCCCTCCACTTT	CASSLLRYNSPLHF
TRBV2	TRBJ2-1	many	TRBD2	TGTGCCAGCAGTGACCAGGGAGGGTGGTCCTACAATGAGCAGTTCTTC	CASSDQGGWSYNEQFF
TRBV19	TRBJ2-7	many	.	TGTGCCAGTAGTCCCGGGACCCTGTTTGGCGAGCAGTACTTC	CASSPGTLFGEQYF
TRBV18	TRBJ1-5	many	.	TGTGCCAGCTCCCCAAGAGGGGGGGAAGCCCAGCATTTT	CASSPRGGEAQHF
TRBV7-6	TRBJ2-5	.	.	TGTGCCAGCAGCCCTGTGTCTAGCGTAAGACAAGAGACCCAGTACTTC	CASSPVSSVRQETQYF
TRBV27	TRBJ2-3	many	TRBD2	TGTGCCAGCAGTCTGAACGAGGGACTAGTCCCAGATACGCAGTATTTT	CASSLNEGLVPDTQYF
TRBV9	TRBJ2-3	few	.	TGTGCCAGCAGCGCCTACTCGGACACAGATACGCAGTATTTT	CASSAYSDTDTQYF
TRBV2	TRBJ2-7	many	.	TGTGCCACCGGGAGTCAAGTCTTCCACGAGCAGTACTTC	CATGSQVFHEQYF
TRBV6-1	TRBJ2-1	.	TRBD2	TGTGCCAGCAGTGAAGGCGGCCTAGCGGGACAGTTCTTC	CASSEGGLAGQFF
TRBV7-8	TRBJ2-7	many	.	TGTGCCAGCAGCTTATGGGCGGAAGCTTACGAGCAGTACTTC	CASSLWAEAYEQYF
TRBV3-1	TRBJ2-3	many	.	TGTGCCAGCAGCCAAGTGTGGGGGGCGCGAGATACGCAGTATTTT	CASSQVWGARDTQYF
TRBV24-1	TRBJ2-1	.	TRBD2	TGTGTCACCAGTGATCGAGCGGGAGGGTTTGAGCAGTTCTTC	CVTSDRAGGFEQFF
TRBV11-2	TRBJ1-3	many	TRBD1	TGTGCCAGCAGCCGTATCAGAGGGGACAGGGAAAAGTCTGGAAACACCATATATTTT	CASSRIRGDREKSGNTIYF
TRBV28	TRBJ1-2	.	.	TGTGCCACCATAACGGACATACGCTACACCTTC	CATITDIRYTF
TRBV20-1	TRBJ2-3	many	TRBD2	TGCAGTGCTAGAGATCAGTTTCTTAACGGACTAGCGGGCAGCACAGATACGCAGTATTTT	CSARDQFLNGLAGSTDTQYF
TRBV28	TRBJ2-7	.	TRBD1	TGTGCCAGCAGCAAGGGGGGACAGGGTTCCTACGAGCAGTACTTC	CASSKGGQGSYEQYF
TRBV4-1	TRBJ2-1	.	.	TGCGCCAGCAGCCAAGACATGGGACCGCAGTTCTTC	CASSQDMGPQFF
TRBV3-1	TRBJ1-6	many	.	TGTGCCAGCAGCCAAGCGGACAGCGCCCTCCACTTT	CASSQADSALHF
TRBV28	TRBJ2-5	many	TRBD2	TGTGCCAGCAGCTCCGGGGCGGGAGAAAAGACCCAGTACTTC	CASSSGAGEKTQYF
TRBV10-3	TRBJ1-2	.	TRBD1	TGTGCCACCACCAGGGGGAGTGGAGGCTACACCTTC	CATTRGSGGYTF
TRBV20-1	TRBJ2-7	.	TRBD2	TGCAGTGCTAGGGTGGCGGGAGGCTACGAGCAGTACTTC	CSARVAGGYEQYF
TRBV19	TRBJ2-3	.	.	TGTGCCAGTAGCCCCTGGGGGGGCACAGATACGCAGTATTTT	CASSPWGGTDTQYF
TRBV30	TRBJ1-6	many	.	TGTGCCTGGAGTCCCCGGGAGGCCTCCTATAATTCACCCCTCCACTTT	CAWSPREASYNSPLHF
TRBV5-1	TRBJ2-1	.	.	TGCGCCAGCAGCCTCCTCGGGGGTGAGACAGGCTCCTACAATGAGCAGTTCTTC	CASSLLGGETGSYNEQFF
TRBV11-2	TRBJ2-1	many	.	TGTGCCAGCAGCTGGTCTAGGGATGAGCAGTTCTTC	CASSWSRDEQFF
TRBV20-1	TRBJ2-3	.	TRBD2	TGCAGTGCTAGAGCCGGGAGGGCAGATACGCAGTATTTT	CSARAGRADTQYF
TRBV3-1	TRBJ1-3	many	.	TGTGCCAGCAGCCAAGATGAGGGGAACACCATATATTTT	CASSQDEGNTIYF
TRBV7-2	TRBJ2-1	many	TRBD2	TGTGCCAGCAGCTTAACTAGCGGGGGCACAAATGAGCAGTTCTTC	CASSLTSGGTNEQFF
TRBV30	TRBJ2-5	many	.	TGTGCCTGGAGGCGGGAAGAGACCCAGTACTTC	CAWRREETQYF
TRBV19	TRBJ2-7	few	.	TGTGCCAGTAGTATAGCAGGGCTCTCCTACGAGCAGTACTTC	CASSIAGLSYEQYF
TRBV5-1	TRBJ2-7	many	TRBD1	TGCGCCAGCAGCTTCGGACAGGGACACCGGGGGGAGCAGTACTTC	CASSFGQGHRGEQYF